These T cell receptor beta chains were read from a single sample in a study of regulatory T cells in long-lasting Graves disease. TCRdb re-called the multiplex PCR reads with MiXCR, one entry per CDR3 protein. The sample records some 500,000 distinct CDR3 sequences, approximately 13% being singletons. The data also belong to a second study, concerning T cells in Graves' hyperthyroidism and ophthalmopathy.

This material consisted of peripheral blood mononuclear cells (PBMCs), taken at new diagnosis, from a patient treated with antithyroid drugs. These TCRs come from a man under 40 with Graves disease. The CDR3 runs from the conserved cysteine through the conserved F or W. The D gene is left open where the match is weak. Some rows mark clone size as missing; the rest say once, few, many or name a class of expanded clone.

v_gene,abundance,j_gene,d_gene,CDR3nt,CDR3aa
TRBV24-1,.,TRBJ1-2,TRBD1,TGTGCCACCAGTGCTTTAGGAGGTACAGGGGGAATTCTTGGCTACACCTTC,CATSALGGTGGILGYTF
TRBV5-1,many,TRBJ2-3,TRBD2,TGCGCCAGCAGCTTGAGAGCGGGAGGGCCCGCAGATACGCAGTATTTT,CASSLRAGGPADTQYF
TRBV5-1,few,TRBJ2-7,.,TGCGCCAGCAGCTTGGCGACCTCCTACGAGCAGTACTTC,CASSLATSYEQYF
TRBV5-1,few,TRBJ1-4,TRBD1,TGCGCCAGCAGCCAGGGGGTCAGTACTAATGAAAAACTGTTTTTT,CASSQGVSTNEKLFF
TRBV29-1,many,TRBJ2-7,.,TGCAGCGGAGGGGGAAACTACGAGCAGTACTTC,CSGGGNYEQYF
TRBV19,.,TRBJ2-6,.,TGTGCCAGTAGTGTGACCCCGGGCGGGGCCAACGTCCTGACTTTC,CASSVTPGGANVLTF
TRBV4-1,.,TRBJ1-2,.,TGCGCCAGCAGCCTCAGTGGGGGGGGCGCACACTATGGCTACACCTTC,CASSLSGGGAHYGYTF
TRBV30,.,TRBJ2-4,.,TGTGCCTGGAGAAAGCTAGCCAAAAACATTCAGTACTTC,CAWRKLAKNIQYF
TRBV7-8,many,TRBJ2-6,.,TGTGCCAGCAGCTTAGGGGCCACTGGGGCCAACGTCCTGACTTTC,CASSLGATGANVLTF
TRBV27,.,TRBJ2-7,TRBD1,TGTGCCAGCAGTTTCGACTCTAGGGGGCCCGGCGAGCAGTACTTC,CASSFDSRGPGEQYF
TRBV7-9,.,TRBJ2-1,TRBD2,TGTGCCAGCAGCTTATGGACTAGCGGGGGGGCGGAGCAGTTCTTC,CASSLWTSGGAEQFF
TRBV6-6,few,TRBJ2-3,.,TGTGCCAGCAGTTTCTCGAGGGGCACAGATACGCAGTATTTT,CASSFSRGTDTQYF
TRBV6-1,many,TRBJ2-3,.,TGTGCCAGCAGTGTCGTCTGGGGAGGCTCTAGCACAGATACGCAGTATTTT,CASSVVWGGSSTDTQYF
TRBV7-2,many,TRBJ1-1,.,TGTGCCAGCAGCTTATACTCCCTTGAAGCTTTCTTT,CASSLYSLEAFF
TRBV6-1,few,TRBJ2-1,.,TGTGCCAGCAGTCGGGATGAGCAGTTCTTC,CASSRDEQFF
TRBV18,.,TRBJ2-7,TRBD2,TGTGCCAGCTCACCTCCGGGACTAGCGGGAGGGATAGCCTACGAGCAGTACTTC,CASSPPGLAGGIAYEQYF
TRBV19,few,TRBJ1-6,.,TGTGCCAGTAGGGGGGCCATTTCACCCCTCCACTTT,CASRGAISPLHF
TRBV7-3,many,TRBJ2-5,.,TGTGCCAGTTCATCGGTCGGTACACAAGAGACCCAGTACTTC,CASSSVGTQETQYF
TRBV10-2,few,TRBJ2-2,TRBD2,TGCGCCACCCGCATGAGCGGGAGGGTAGACACCGGGGAGCTGTTTTTT,CATRMSGRVDTGELFF
TRBV5-4,.,TRBJ2-1,.,TGTGCCAGCAGCCCTGCACAGGCGATAGTCAACAATGAGCAGTTCTTC,CASSPAQAIVNNEQFF
TRBV7-6,few,TRBJ2-5,TRBD2,TGTGCCAGCAGCACTAGCGGGAAAGGGGAGACCCAGTACTTC,CASSTSGKGETQYF
TRBV3-1,many,TRBJ1-1,.,TGTGCCAGCAGCCAAGTTTGGGGGGGAATGAACACTGAAGCTTTCTTT,CASSQVWGGMNTEAFF
TRBV19,.,TRBJ1-3,.,TGTGCCAGTAGTAACCAGGACAGCGTCTCTGGAAACACCATATATTTT,CASSNQDSVSGNTIYF
TRBV20-1,many,TRBJ2-7,TRBD2,TGCAGTGCTAGAGGGGACCAGCGGGAGTACTACGAGCAGTACTTC,CSARGDQREYYEQYF
TRBV13,many,TRBJ2-7,.,TGTGCCAGCAGCTTAGGCCTACAGTTCCACGAGCAGTACTTC,CASSLGLQFHEQYF
TRBV9,.,TRBJ1-6,.,TGTGCCAGTAAGGGAGGGGATAATTCACCCCTCCACTTT,CASKGGDNSPLHF
TRBV12-3/TRBV12-4,many,TRBJ2-3,.,TGTGCCAGCAGTAGAGAAGGGGCGGATACGCAGTATTTT,CASSREGADTQYF
TRBV29-1,many,TRBJ2-2,.,TGCAGCGCCCGTGGTGGGAGCCGGACCGGGGAGCTGTTTTTT,CSARGGSRTGELFF
TRBV2,many,TRBJ2-7,.,TGTGCCAGCAGTGTCGGCAGCTACGAGCAGTACTTC,CASSVGSYEQYF
TRBV18,.,TRBJ2-3,.,TGTGCCAGCTCACCATTCGTACCAGGGAAGGGCTATACGCAGTATTTT,CASSPFVPGKGYTQYF
TRBV5-4,.,TRBJ2-6,TRBD2,TGTGCCAGCAGCTGGAGGGGACTAGCGGGAGCTGGGGCCAACGTCCTGACTTTC,CASSWRGLAGAGANVLTF
TRBV12-3/TRBV12-4,many,TRBJ1-1,TRBD1,TGTGCCAGCAGTAGAGCCGGGACAGCTGGCACTGAAGCTTTCTTT,CASSRAGTAGTEAFF
TRBV12-3/TRBV12-4,many,TRBJ1-3,.,TGTGCCAGCAGTTCGCGCTCTTCTGGAAACACCATATATTTT,CASSSRSSGNTIYF
TRBV2,many,TRBJ2-1,.,TGTGCCAGCCGACACATTGACTACAATGAGCAGTTCTTC,CASRHIDYNEQFF
TRBV12-3/TRBV12-4,many,TRBJ1-6,.,TGTGCCAGCAGTTTGGGCCCAGGCATCACCTATAATTCACCCCTCCACTTT,CASSLGPGITYNSPLHF
TRBV18,.,TRBJ1-1,.,TGTGCCAGCTCACGAAGGAGGGACCTGAACACTGAAGCTTTCTTT,CASSRRRDLNTEAFF
TRBV3-1,many,TRBJ2-1,.,TGTGCCAGCAGCCAAGATGGGAGGGGGGAGTTCTTC,CASSQDGRGEFF
TRBV6-1,many,TRBJ1-5,.,TGTGCCAGCAGTGATTTAGGAACCGTCATGCCCCAGCATTTT,CASSDLGTVMPQHF
TRBV19,.,TRBJ2-4,.,TGTGCCAAAACCCACAGGGCAGGGGTAAACATTCAGTACTTC,CAKTHRAGVNIQYF
TRBV29-1,few,TRBJ1-2,.,TGCAGCGTTGAAGTGGCGACTAACTATGGCTACACCTTC,CSVEVATNYGYTF
TRBV7-8,many,TRBJ2-7,.,TGTGCCAGCAGCTTATCCAGCGTCAACGAGCAGTACTTC,CASSLSSVNEQYF